Shown below are 25 T cell receptor beta chains from a single sample sequenced in a study of T-cell memory formation after mild COVID-19. TCRdb reanalysed the 5' RACE reads using MiXCR and keeps one entry per CDR3 protein. The sample lists 500,000 to 550,000 distinct CDR3 sequences; over 20% were seen once. Sequencing input: PBMCs or a T cell subset sorted from them (not recorded which). The source is an adult woman who had mild COVID-19 (a few samples of this study predate the infection). Cell type and time point are not known.

This clonotype was recorded a few times. The chain recombines TRBV5-1 with TRBJ1-1; 8 positions agree with TRBD1. Per the germline V gene, CDR1 is SGHRS and CDR2 is YFSETQ. The CDR3 covers 17 residues. With 2 bases clipped from V and 1 base from J, the junction kept 10 bases outside the gene matches. The CDR3 region has the DNA TGCGCCAGCAGCTTCATTCAGGGGGCCATGCGGAACACTGAAGCTTTCTTT. Translation: CASSFIQGAMRNTEAFF.

The J gene is TRBJ2-5, the V gene TRBV20-1, with 10 nucleotides matching TRBD2. With 5 bases clipped from V and 5 bases from J, the junction kept 8 bases outside the gene matches. The germline CDR1 and CDR2 sequences are DFQATT and SNEGSKA (reference sequence). The CDR3 is made up of 14 amino acids. The CDR3, as DNA: TGCAGTGCTTTGAGCGGGGGGGCAATTGAGACCCAGTACTTC. Its translation is CSALSGGAIETQYF.

The rearrangement joins TRBV5-1 to TRBJ2-7; no clear D gene. Germline CDR1 SGHRS, CDR2 YFSETQ. The CDR3 is 14 residues long. Trimming removed 3 bases at V and 3 bases at J, with 13 bases between. CDR3 region: CASSSLSDIYEQYF. CDR3 coding DNA: TGCGCCAGCAGCTCCCTGTCCGATATCTACGAGCAGTACTTC.

The gene calls are TRBV2 and TRBJ1-2; 7 nucleotides match TRBD1. Germline V gene lookup returns CDR1 SNHLY and CDR2 FYNNEI. There are 14 residues in the CDR3. The J segment lost 6 bases and the V segment lost 5 bases, leaving 9 bases of the junction unmatched. DNA of the CDR3: TGTGCCAGCAGTCATCGGACAGGCACCCATGGCTACACCTTC. Protein: CASSHRTGTHGYTF. Variable domain in full (rest from reference TRBV2 and TRBJ1-2): EPEVTQTPSHQVTQMGQEVILRCVPISNHLYFYWYRQILGQKVEFLVSFYNNEISEKSEIFDDQFSVERPDGSNFTLKIRSTKLEDSAMYFCASSHRTGTHGYTFGSGTRLTVV.

The gene calls are TRBV11-3 and TRBJ2-2; TRBD1 agrees at 9 bases. V lost 11 bases and J lost 7; bases outside the gene matches: 11. The CDR3 covers 14 residues. CDR1 is SGHNT, CDR2 YENEEA, per germline. The DNA for the CDR3 is TGTGCCTCAGCCGGACAGGGGATCATCGGGGAGCTGTTTTTT. It is translated as CASAGQGIIGELFF.

This clonotype has only a few counts. V is TRBV9 and J is TRBJ2-2, with 11 positions matching TRBD2. CDR1 and CDR2 (germline): SGDLS, YYNGEE. J lost 3 bases, V lost 0 bases, and 7 bases had no gene match. The CDR3 is 18 residues long. The CDR3 reads CASSVDLAGGRDTGELFF. CDR3 nucleotide sequence: TGTGCCAGCAGCGTAGACTTAGCGGGAGGGCGAGACACCGGGGAGCTGTTTTTT.

This clonotype showed up just a few times. This chain joins TRBV7-9 and TRBJ1-5; D remains ambiguous. Germline V gene lookup returns CDR1 SEHNR and CDR2 FQNEAQ (reference sequence). The CDR3 spans 13 residues. V gave up 4 bases and J gave up 6 bases, with 10 bases separating them. The CDR3 loop is CASSSEGPQPQHF. DNA of the CDR3: TGTGCCAGCAGCTCAGAGGGTCCTCAGCCCCAGCATTTT.

The V call is TRBV7-3, the J call TRBJ2-1; TRBD1 aligns across 7 bases. Per germline, CDR1 SGHTA and CDR2 FQGTGA. V lost 6 bases to trimming and J lost 6 bases; unmatched junction nucleotides: 5. CDR3 length: 13 amino acids. The CDR3 loop reads CASSFTGANEQFF. DNA for the CDR3: TGTGCCAGCAGTTTTACAGGGGCCAATGAGCAGTTCTTC.

The chain recombines TRBV9 with TRBJ2-1; 11 nucleotides match TRBD2. The CDR3 is 14 amino acids. The trim removed 4 bases at V and 7 bases at J, leaving 4 bases unmatched. Germline V gives CDR1 SGDLS, CDR2 YYNGEE. The CDR3 DNA is TGTGCCAGCAGCCAAACTAGCGGGAGTAATGAGCAGTTCTTC. It is translated as CASSQTSGSNEQFF.

This clonotype turned up a few times. The chain has TRBV2 and TRBJ2-1; D gene uncertain. This CDR3 has 15 amino acids. V lost 4 bases to trimming and J lost 0 bases, with 10 bases between them. Germline values: CDR1 SNHLY, CDR2 FYNNEI. The CDR3 bases are TGTGCCAGCAGTGTATCGGTGAACTCCTACAATGAGCAGTTCTTC. Amino acid sequence: CASSVSVNSYNEQFF.

The chain employs TRBV7-2 and TRBJ2-5, with D maybe TRBD1 (5 bases). The CDR3 consists of 16 residues. From germline, CDR1 is SGHTA and CDR2 FQGNSA. Trimming pared 6 bases from V and 2 bases from J, leaving 19 bases between. The CDR3 nucleotides are TGTGCCAGCAGAAAATGGGGCCGAACAGGACAAGAGACCCAGTACTTC. Translated, it gives CASRKWGRTGQETQYF.

This clonotype appeared a few times. J is TRBJ2-5 and V is TRBV5-1; tentative D call: TRBD1 (6 bases). Trimming removed 0 bases from V and 5 bases from J, with 17 bases in between. Germline V CDR1 and CDR2: SGHRS, YFSETQ. The CDR3 is made up of 16 amino acids. The CDR3 nucleotides read TGCGCCAGCAGCTTGGCCCCAGGGGACCAGTTGGAGACCCAGTACTTC. Translating it yields CASSLAPGDQLETQYF.

The V call is TRBV6-1, the J call TRBJ2-6; TRBD2 might be the D (6 bases). The CDR3 totals 19 residues. The ends were cut back, 7 bases at V and 0 bases at J, with 22 bases in the middle. Germline V CDR1 and CDR2: MNHNS, SASEGT. The CDR3 nucleotides read TGTGCCAGCACCAGTACGTGGGGGGTGCCCCACTCTGGGGCCAACGTCCTGACTTTC. Encoded protein: CASTSTWGVPHSGANVLTF.

This clonotype was seen a few times. The V gene is TRBV2, the J gene TRBJ1-3, with D unresolved. V was shortened by 4 bases and J by 2 bases, with 15 bases between the two germline ends. The CDR3 totals 16 residues. Per germline, CDR1 SNHLY and CDR2 FYNNEI. The CDR3 nucleotides are TGTGCCAGCAGTGGACGGGGTAAAAGCGCTGGAAACACCATATATTTT. Its translation: CASSGRGKSAGNTIYF.

The chain has TRBV5-1 and TRBJ2-1; TRBD2 matches 10 bases. Per the germline V gene, CDR1 is SGHRS and CDR2 is YFSETQ. This CDR3 spans 15 amino acids. The junction had 6 bases not matched to a gene; V was cut back by 4 bases and J by 5 bases. The CDR3 spells CASSEGLARNNEQFF. DNA of the CDR3: TGCGCCAGCAGCGAGGGACTAGCGAGAAACAATGAGCAGTTCTTC.

This clonotype was found a few times. The chain has TRBV7-9 and TRBJ2-7; TRBD1 is a possible D gene (6 bases). The CDR3 contains 19 residues. Germline V lookup: CDR1 SEHNR, CDR2 FQNEAQ (reference sequence). V gave up 4 bases and J gave up 0 bases, with 25 bases separating them. CDR3 sequence reads: CASSSFRTIGTFVSYEQYF. The DNA for the CDR3 is TGTGCCAGCAGCTCCTTTCGAACAATCGGGACATTTGTCTCCTACGAGCAGTACTTC.

This clonotype has only a few counts. The chain links TRBV20-1 to TRBJ2-5; possible D gene TRBD2, 6 bases. CDR3 length: 12 residues. V lost 3 bases, J lost 7 bases, and 12 bases lay in between. Germline CDR1 and CDR2: DFQATT and SNEGSKA (reference sequence). The CDR3 region is CSASLAGGTQYF. The CDR3, as DNA: TGCAGTGCTAGCCTAGCCGGGGGGACCCAGTACTTC.

On this clonotype: One end of the junction does not line up with germline, which may come from a read error. J is TRBJ2-1 and V is TRBV7-7; D possibly corresponds to TRBD2 (6 bases). Germline V CDR1 and CDR2: SSHAT, FNYEAQ (reference sequence). CDR3 length: 15 residues. DNA for the CDR3: TGTGCTAGCAGCCCGGGAGAATGGGGCTACAATGAGCAGTTCTTC. Translation: CASSPGEWGYNEQFF.

This clonotype turned up a few times. This chain uses TRBV7-2 with TRBJ2-1; 9 bases agree with TRBD2. V trimming: 5 bases; J trimming: 4 bases; junction bases outside the gene matches: 18. The length of the CDR3 is 19 residues. Germline assignment: CDR1 SGHTA and CDR2 FQGNSA. In DNA form, the CDR3 reads TGTGCCAGCAGCCATCCCCCAGGGAGCGGGAGGTCCCCTTACAATGAGCAGTTCTTC. This sequence encodes CASSHPPGSGRSPYNEQFF. Looking up the rest from reference TRBV7-2 and TRBJ2-1 gives the full variable domain: GAGVSQSPSNKVTEKGKDVELRCDPISGHTALYWYRQSLGQGLEFLIYFQGNSAPDKSGLPSDRFSAERTGGSVSTLTIQRTQQEDSAVYLCASSHPPGSGRSPYNEQFFGPGTRLTVL.

The CDR3 DNA sequence: TGTGCCAGCAGCTCAAGGACAGCAAACTATGGCTACACCTTC. It is translated as CASSSRTANYGYTF. This sequence joins TRBV7-8 and TRBJ1-2; D might be TRBD1 (6 bases). V shed 4 bases and J shed 2 bases, with 11 bases lying between them. The CDR3 has 14 amino acids. Germline CDR1 reads SGHVS; CDR2 reads FQNEAQ.

This clonotype was detected only a few times. This chain links TRBV14 with TRBJ2-3; TRBD2 agrees at 7 bases. This CDR3 is built from 15 residues. After removal of 0 bases from V and 3 bases from J, the junction contained 3 bases not matched to a gene. Germline V gene lookup returns CDR1 SGHDN and CDR2 FVKESK. CDR3 nucleotides: TGTGCCAGCAGCCAAGAGGCGGGAGAAACAGATACGCAGTATTTT. This encodes CASSQEAGETDTQYF.

V gene TRBV27 combines with J gene TRBJ1-3, with TRBD1 as a possible D gene (5 bases). The CDR3 runs 16 residues. V lost 0 bases to trimming and J lost 0 bases, with 9 bases between them. Per the germline V gene, CDR1 is MNHEY and CDR2 is SMNVEV (reference sequence). The chain's CDR3 is CASSLSETVSGNTIYF. The CDR3 nucleotides read TGTGCCAGCAGTTTATCAGAGACAGTCTCTGGAAACACCATATATTTT.

This clonotype appeared a few times. This sequence joins TRBV6-1 and TRBJ2-2; a possible D gene is TRBD1 (6 bases). Looked up from germline, CDR1 is MNHNS and CDR2 is SASEGT. Trimming cost V 6 bases and J 0 bases, with 23 bases left between them. The CDR3 runs 19 residues. The CDR3 region is CASSQQPGQPLANTGELFF. The CDR3 DNA is TGTGCCAGCAGCCAACAGCCTGGACAGCCCCTTGCGAACACCGGGGAGCTGTTTTTT.

This clonotype was detected only a few times. The rearrangement joins TRBV7-9 to TRBJ2-4, with D perhaps matching TRBD1 or TRBD2 (6 bases each). The germline V gene encodes CDR1 SEHNR and CDR2 FQNEAQ (reference sequence). Trimming pared 5 bases from V and 0 bases from J, leaving 11 bases between. The CDR3 totals 15 residues. The CDR3 DNA sequence: TGTGCCAGCAGCCCGGGGGCCCTAGCCAAAAACATTCAGTACTTC. This codes for CASSPGALAKNIQYF.

The chain has TRBV2 and TRBJ2-7; perhaps TRBD1 as D (5 bases). V lost 5 bases and J 6 bases, leaving 11 bases between the germline ends. Germline CDR1 is SNHLY and CDR2 is FYNNEI. The CDR3 covers 12 residues. CDR3 coding DNA: TGTGCCAGCAGTCCCCAGGGTCGCGAGCAGTACTTC. It is translated as CASSPQGREQYF.